These T cell receptor beta chains were read from a single sample in a study of blood T cell repertoires in COVID-19. Sequencing used immunoSEQ multiplex PCR; TCRdb keeps in-frame clones, though not all of them. There are about 110,000 clones in the sample; 82% occur only once, and 15% to 17% lies in the top ten. The specimen sequenced was peripheral blood. Receptor source: a woman aged 80 or over with acute or convalescent COVID-19. The CDR3 runs from the conserved cysteine through the conserved F or W. The D gene is left open where the match is weak. Clone size is shown for a subset of rows, as once, few, many or a class of expanded clone.

V,D,size,J,DNA,CDR3
TRBV5-4,TRBD2,NA,TRBJ2-7,TGTGCCAGCAGAGCCGGACTAGCGCTCGAGCAGTACTTC,CASRAGLALEQYF
TRBV19,NA,NA,TRBJ2-1,TGTGCCAGTAGTGACAGCAGCTCCTACAATGAGCAGTTCTTC,CASSDSSSYNEQFF
TRBV7-6,NA,NA,TRBJ2-2,TGTGCCAGCAGCTTAGGTACCGGCAGGCCTACCGGGGAGCTGTTTTTT,CASSLGTGRPTGELFF
TRBV10-3,TRBD1,NA,TRBJ1-1,TGTGCCATCAGGGGGGGACAGGGAATGTCTGAAGCTTTCTTT,CAIRGGQGMSEAFF
TRBV5-6,NA,few,TRBJ2-4,TGTGCCAGCAGCCAGAGGCTCCGCATTCAGTACTTC,CASSQRLRIQYF
TRBV6-2/TRBV6-3,NA,once,TRBJ2-7,TGTGCCAGCAGTTTCGGTTACGAGCAGTACTTC,CASSFGYEQYF
TRBV2,NA,once,TRBJ2-3,TGTGCCAGATTAAGGGAGAACACAGATACGCAGTATTTT,CARLRENTDTQYF
TRBV20-1,TRBD2,NA,TRBJ2-1,TGCAGTGCTAGTCAGGGCGGGAGGGAGAATGAGCAGTTCTTC,CSASQGGRENEQFF
TRBV5-1,NA,NA,TRBJ2-3,TGCGCCAGCAGCATTAGCAGGGGAACAGATACGCAGTATTTT,CASSISRGTDTQYF
TRBV11-3,TRBD2,NA,TRBJ2-4,TGTGCCAGCAGCTTGACTAGCGGGAGCAACATTCAGTACTTC,CASSLTSGSNIQYF
TRBV18,TRBD2,NA,TRBJ2-2,TGTGCCAGCTCACCGGGGATCGGGACTAGCGGGAGGTCGCCGACCGGGGAGCTGTTTTTT,CASSPGIGTSGRSPTGELFF
TRBV27,NA,NA,TRBJ2-2,TGTGCCAGCAGTCTAAGGGGAATCGGGGAGCTGTTTTTT,CASSLRGIGELFF
TRBV4-1,NA,once,TRBJ1-1,TGCGCCAGCAGGCAGTCTGAAGCTTTCTTT,CASRQSEAFF
TRBV6-2/TRBV6-3,NA,NA,TRBJ2-1,TGTGCCAGCAGTTCGACCTCGGTCGGGGACAATGAGCAGTTCTTC,CASSSTSVGDNEQFF
TRBV27,TRBD2,NA,TRBJ2-5,TGTGCCAGCAGTCCCCGGACAGGGCGTCTAGCGGGAGGCGAGACCCAGTACTTC,CASSPRTGRLAGGETQYF
TRBV2,NA,NA,TRBJ2-3,TGTGCCAGCAGTGTTCGGGGGAACCCCACAGATACGCAGTATTTT,CASSVRGNPTDTQYF
TRBV5-4,NA,once,TRBJ2-2,TGTGCCAGCAGCCCTAAGGGACTGAACACCGGGGAGCTGTTTTTT,CASSPKGLNTGELFF
TRBV5-5,NA,NA,TRBJ2-2,TGTGCCAGCAGCTTATATTACAGGGTCGGCACCGGGGAGCTGTTTTTT,CASSLYYRVGTGELFF
TRBV28,TRBD1,NA,TRBJ2-7,TGTGCCAGCAGTAGTATCGGGACAGCCTCCTACGAGCAGTACTTC,CASSSIGTASYEQYF
TRBV7-2,NA,NA,TRBJ2-5,TGTGCCAGCAGCCCCCGTAACGGGCCGGGGGAGACCCAGTACTTC,CASSPRNGPGETQYF
TRBV5-4,NA,NA,TRBJ2-1,TGTGCCAGCAGCCCCCCTAGTAATGAGCAGTTCTTC,CASSPPSNEQFF
TRBV16,NA,NA,TRBJ2-3,TGTGCCAGCAGCCAACTGGATACGCAGTATTTT,CASSQLDTQYF
TRBV28,TRBD2,NA,TRBJ2-7,TGTGCCAGCAGTGAGGGACTAGCGGAACTCCATCGAGCCTACGAGCAGTACTTC,CASSEGLAELHRAYEQYF
TRBV30,NA,few,TRBJ1-4,TGTGCCTGTCTAGACAGAAGGACAGAGCCTGAAAAACTGTTTTTT,CACLDRRTEPEKLFF
TRBV14,TRBD2,NA,TRBJ2-1,TGTGCCAGCAGCCAACCCGGGACTAGTAGGAGCAATGAGCAGTTCTTC,CASSQPGTSRSNEQFF
TRBV11-2,NA,NA,TRBJ1-2,TGTGCCAGCAGCCCCTGGGAGCATGGCTACACCTTC,CASSPWEHGYTF
TRBV6-5,TRBD1,NA,TRBJ1-5,TGTGCCAGCAGGTTGACAGGGGATAGCAATCAGCCCCAGCATTTT,CASRLTGDSNQPQHF
TRBV5-1,TRBD1,NA,TRBJ2-5,TGCGCCAGCAGCTTTGGACAGGGATTGGAGACCCAGTACTTC,CASSFGQGLETQYF
TRBV27,TRBD2,NA,TRBJ2-3,TGTGCCAGCGGTAGACTAGCGGGAGGTGCAGATACGCAGTATTTT,CASGRLAGGADTQYF
TRBV5-4,TRBD2,many,TRBJ2-3,TGTGCCAGCAGCTTGGGTGCGCGGGAGGCCACAGATACGCAGTATTTT,CASSLGAREATDTQYF
TRBV6-2/TRBV6-3,NA,NA,TRBJ1-5,TGTGCCAGCAGTGAGGGAGGTCAGCCCCAGCATTTT,CASSEGGQPQHF
TRBV7-9,NA,once,TRBJ1-3,TGTGCCAGCAGCTCATACAGGTCGGGAAACACCATATATTTT,CASSSYRSGNTIYF
TRBV19,NA,NA,TRBJ2-2,TGTGCCAGTAGTATAGAGGCCCTTAGCCGGGGGAACACCGGGGAGCTGTTTTTT,CASSIEALSRGNTGELFF
TRBV11-2,NA,few,TRBJ2-3,TGTGCCAGCAGCCGTAGCACAGATACGCAGTATTTT,CASSRSTDTQYF